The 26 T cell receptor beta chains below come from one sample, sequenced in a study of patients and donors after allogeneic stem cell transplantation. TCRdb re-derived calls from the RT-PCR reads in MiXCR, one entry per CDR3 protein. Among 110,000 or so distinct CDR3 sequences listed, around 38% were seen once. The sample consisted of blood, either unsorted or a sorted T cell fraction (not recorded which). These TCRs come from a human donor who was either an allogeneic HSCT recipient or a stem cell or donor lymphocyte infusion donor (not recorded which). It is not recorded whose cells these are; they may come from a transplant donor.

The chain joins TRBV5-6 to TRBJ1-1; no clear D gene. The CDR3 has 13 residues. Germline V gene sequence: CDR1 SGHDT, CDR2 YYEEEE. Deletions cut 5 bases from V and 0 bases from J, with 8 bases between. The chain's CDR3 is CASRNLMNTEAFF. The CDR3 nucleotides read TGTGCCAGCAGGAACCTTATGAACACTGAAGCTTTCTTT.

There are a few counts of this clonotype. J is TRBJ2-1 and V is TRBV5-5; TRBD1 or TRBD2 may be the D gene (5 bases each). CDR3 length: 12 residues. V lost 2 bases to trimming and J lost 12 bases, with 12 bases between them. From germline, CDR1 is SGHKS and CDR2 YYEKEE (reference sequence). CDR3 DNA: TGTGCCAGCAGCTTCACTCCCGGGGCGCAGTTCTTC. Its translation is CASSFTPGAQFF.

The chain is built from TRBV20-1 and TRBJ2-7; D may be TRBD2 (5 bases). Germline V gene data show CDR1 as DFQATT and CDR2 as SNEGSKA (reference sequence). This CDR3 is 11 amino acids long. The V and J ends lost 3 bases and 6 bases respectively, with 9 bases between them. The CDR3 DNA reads TGCAGTGCTAGCAGCGGAGGCGAGCAGTACTTC. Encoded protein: CSASSGGEQYF.

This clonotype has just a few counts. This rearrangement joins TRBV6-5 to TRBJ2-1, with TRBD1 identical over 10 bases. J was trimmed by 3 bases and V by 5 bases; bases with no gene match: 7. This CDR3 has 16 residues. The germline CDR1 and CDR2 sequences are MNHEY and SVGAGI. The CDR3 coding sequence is TGTGCCAGCAGTCCGACCGGGACAGGGGTCTACAATGAGCAGTTCTTC. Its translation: CASSPTGTGVYNEQFF.

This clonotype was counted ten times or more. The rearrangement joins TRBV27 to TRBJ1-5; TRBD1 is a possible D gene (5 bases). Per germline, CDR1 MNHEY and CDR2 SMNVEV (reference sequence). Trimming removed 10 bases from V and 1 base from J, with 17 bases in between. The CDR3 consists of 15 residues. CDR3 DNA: TGTGCCACCTCTAAATTCCGGGACAGCAATCAGCCCCAGCATTTT. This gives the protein CATSKFRDSNQPQHF.

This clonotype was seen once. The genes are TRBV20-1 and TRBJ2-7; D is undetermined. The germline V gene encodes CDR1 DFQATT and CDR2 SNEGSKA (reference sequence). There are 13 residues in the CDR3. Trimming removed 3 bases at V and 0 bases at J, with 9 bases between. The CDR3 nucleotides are TGCAGTGCTAGTAAAGGGAACTCCTACGAGCAGTACTTC. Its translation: CSASKGNSYEQYF.

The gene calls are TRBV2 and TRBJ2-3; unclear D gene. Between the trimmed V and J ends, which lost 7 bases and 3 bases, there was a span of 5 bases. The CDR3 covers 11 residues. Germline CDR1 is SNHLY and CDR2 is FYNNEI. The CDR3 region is CASTKTDTQYF. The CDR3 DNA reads TGTGCCAGCACCAAGACAGATACGCAGTATTTT.

CDR3 loop: CASSLRLAASSYNEQFF. Written as DNA, the CDR3 is TGTGCCAGCAGTCTTAGACTAGCGGCTAGCTCCTACAATGAGCAGTTCTTC. This rearrangement joins TRBV27 to TRBJ2-1, with 9 bases aligning to TRBD2. The ends lost 5 bases at V and 0 bases at J; junction bases unmatched: 8. Germline CDR1 MNHEY, CDR2 SMNVEV (reference sequence). The CDR3 is 17 amino acids.

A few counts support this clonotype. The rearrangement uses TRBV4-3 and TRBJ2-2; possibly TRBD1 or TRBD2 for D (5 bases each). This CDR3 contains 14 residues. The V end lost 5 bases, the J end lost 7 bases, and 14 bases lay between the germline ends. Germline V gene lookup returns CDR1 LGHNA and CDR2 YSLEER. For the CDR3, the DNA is TGCGCCAGCAGCTCTCAAGGGACGGGCGGGGAGCTGTTTTTT. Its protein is CASSSQGTGGELFF.

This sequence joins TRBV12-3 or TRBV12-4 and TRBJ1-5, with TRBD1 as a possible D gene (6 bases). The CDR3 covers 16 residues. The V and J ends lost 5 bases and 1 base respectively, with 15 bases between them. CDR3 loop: CASSPSGVVSNQPQHF. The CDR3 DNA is TGTGCCAGCAGTCCCTCAGGGGTGGTAAGCAATCAGCCCCAGCATTTT.

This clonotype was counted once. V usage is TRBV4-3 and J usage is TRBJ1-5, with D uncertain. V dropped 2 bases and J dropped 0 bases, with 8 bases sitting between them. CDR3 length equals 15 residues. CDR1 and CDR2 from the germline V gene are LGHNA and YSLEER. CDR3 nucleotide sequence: TGCGCCAGCAGCCAAAGGTTTAATAGCAATCAGCCCCAGCATTTT. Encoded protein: CASSQRFNSNQPQHF.

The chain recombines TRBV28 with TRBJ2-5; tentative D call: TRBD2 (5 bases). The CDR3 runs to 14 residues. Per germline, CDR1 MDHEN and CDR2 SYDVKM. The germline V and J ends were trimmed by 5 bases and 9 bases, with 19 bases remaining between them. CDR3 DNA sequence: TGTGCCAGCAGTCCAAATACCCACGGGGTGGCCCAGTACTTC. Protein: CASSPNTHGVAQYF.

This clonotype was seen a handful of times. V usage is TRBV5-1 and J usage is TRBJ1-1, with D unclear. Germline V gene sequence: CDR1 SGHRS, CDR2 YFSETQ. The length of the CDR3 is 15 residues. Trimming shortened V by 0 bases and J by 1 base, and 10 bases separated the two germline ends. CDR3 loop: CASSLGSWENTEAFF. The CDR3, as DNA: TGCGCCAGCAGCTTGGGGTCCTGGGAGAACACTGAAGCTTTCTTT.

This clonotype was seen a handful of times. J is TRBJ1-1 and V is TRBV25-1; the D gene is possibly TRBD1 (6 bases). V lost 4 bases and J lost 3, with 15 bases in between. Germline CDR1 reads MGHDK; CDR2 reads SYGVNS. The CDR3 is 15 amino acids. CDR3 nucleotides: TGTGCCAGCAGTGTGGCGGGGGGCTTTCACACTGAAGCTTTCTTT. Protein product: CASSVAGGFHTEAFF.

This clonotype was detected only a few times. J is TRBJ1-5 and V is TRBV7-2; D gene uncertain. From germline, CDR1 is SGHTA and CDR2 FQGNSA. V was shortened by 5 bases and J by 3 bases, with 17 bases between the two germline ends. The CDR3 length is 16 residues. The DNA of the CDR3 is TGTGCCAGCAGCCTCAACCGACGGGGATCCAATCAGCCCCAGCATTTT. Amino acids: CASSLNRRGSNQPQHF.

CDR3 residues: CSARQDIPPYEQYF. In DNA form, the CDR3 reads TGCAGCGCCCGACAGGACATCCCACCCTACGAGCAGTACTTC. The rearrangement links TRBV29-1 to TRBJ2-7; D might be TRBD1 (6 bases). CDR1 is SQVTM, CDR2 ANQGSEA, per germline. The V end was cut by 7 bases, the J end by 2 bases, with 18 bases between. The length of the CDR3 is 14 residues.

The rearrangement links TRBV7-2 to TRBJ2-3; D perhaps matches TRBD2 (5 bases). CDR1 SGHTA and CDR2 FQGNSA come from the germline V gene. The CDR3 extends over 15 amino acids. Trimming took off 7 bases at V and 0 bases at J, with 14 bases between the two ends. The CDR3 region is CASTLSGHSTDTQYF. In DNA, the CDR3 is TGTGCCAGCACCTTGAGCGGCCATAGCACAGATACGCAGTATTTT. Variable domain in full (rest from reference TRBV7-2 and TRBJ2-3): GAGVSQSPSNKVTEKGKDVELRCDPISGHTALYWYRQSLGQGLEFLIYFQGNSAPDKSGLPSDRFSAERTGGSVSTLTIQRTQQEDSAVYLCASTLSGHSTDTQYFGPGTRLTVL.

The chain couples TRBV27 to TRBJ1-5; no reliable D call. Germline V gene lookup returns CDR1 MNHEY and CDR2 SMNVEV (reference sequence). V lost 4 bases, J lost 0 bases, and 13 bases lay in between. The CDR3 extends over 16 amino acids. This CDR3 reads CASSSRSYNSNQPQHF. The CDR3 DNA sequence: TGTGCCAGCAGTTCCCGATCTTATAATAGCAATCAGCCCCAGCATTTT.

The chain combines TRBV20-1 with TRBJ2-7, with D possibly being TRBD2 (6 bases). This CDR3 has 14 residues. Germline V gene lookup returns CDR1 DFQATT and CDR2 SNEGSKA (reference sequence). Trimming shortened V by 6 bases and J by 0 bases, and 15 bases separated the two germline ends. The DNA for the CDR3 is TGCAGTGCCCGGGACTTCTCAAGCTCCTACGAGCAGTACTTC. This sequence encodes CSARDFSSSYEQYF.

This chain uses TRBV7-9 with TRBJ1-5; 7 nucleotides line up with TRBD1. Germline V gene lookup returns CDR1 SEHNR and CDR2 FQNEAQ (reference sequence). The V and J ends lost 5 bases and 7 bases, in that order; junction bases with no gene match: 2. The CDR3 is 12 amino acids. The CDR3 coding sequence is TGTGCCAGCAGCCAGACAGGGCAGCCCCAGCATTTT. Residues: CASSQTGQPQHF.

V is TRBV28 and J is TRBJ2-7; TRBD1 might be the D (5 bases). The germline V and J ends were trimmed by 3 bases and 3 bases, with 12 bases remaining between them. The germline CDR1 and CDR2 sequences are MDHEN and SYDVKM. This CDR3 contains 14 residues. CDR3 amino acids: CASSLGQVLYEQYF. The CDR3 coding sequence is TGTGCCAGCAGTTTGGGGCAGGTCCTCTACGAGCAGTACTTC.

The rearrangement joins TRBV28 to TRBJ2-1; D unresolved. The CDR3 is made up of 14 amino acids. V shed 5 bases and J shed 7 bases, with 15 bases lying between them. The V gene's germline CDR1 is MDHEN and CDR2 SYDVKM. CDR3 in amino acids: CASSGPHAVNEQFF. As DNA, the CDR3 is TGTGCCAGCAGTGGCCCTCACGCGGTTAATGAGCAGTTCTTC.

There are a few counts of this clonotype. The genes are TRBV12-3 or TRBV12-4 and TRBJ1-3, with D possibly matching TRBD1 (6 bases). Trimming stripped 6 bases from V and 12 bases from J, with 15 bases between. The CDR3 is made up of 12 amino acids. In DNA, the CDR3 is TGTGCCAGCAGAACAACAGGGTATCACATATATTTT. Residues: CASRTTGYHIYF.

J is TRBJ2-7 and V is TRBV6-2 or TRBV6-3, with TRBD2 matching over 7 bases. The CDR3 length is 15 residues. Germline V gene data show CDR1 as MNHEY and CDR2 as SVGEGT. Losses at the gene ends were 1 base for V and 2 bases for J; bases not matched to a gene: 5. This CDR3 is CASSYLPGLPYEQYF. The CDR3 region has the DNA TGTGCCAGCAGTTACTTACCGGGACTACCCTACGAGCAGTACTTC.

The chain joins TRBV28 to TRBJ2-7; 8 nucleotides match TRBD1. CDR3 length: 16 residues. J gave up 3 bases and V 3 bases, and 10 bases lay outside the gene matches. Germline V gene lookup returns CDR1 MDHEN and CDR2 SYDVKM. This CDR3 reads CASSFPTGALGYEQYF. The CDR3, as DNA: TGTGCCAGCAGTTTCCCGACAGGGGCGCTGGGCTACGAGCAGTACTTC.

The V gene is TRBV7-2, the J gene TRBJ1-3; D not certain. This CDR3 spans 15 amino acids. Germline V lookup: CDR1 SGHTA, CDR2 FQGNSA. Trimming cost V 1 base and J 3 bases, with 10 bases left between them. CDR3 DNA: TGTGCCAGCAGCTTAGTCTCGGGGTTTGGAAACACCATATATTTT. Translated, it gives CASSLVSGFGNTIYF.